This is a list of T cell receptor beta chains from one sample in a study of T-cell reconstitution after alpha-beta-depleted transplantation in children. TCRdb analysed the PCR reads with MiXCR anew, one entry per CDR3 protein. The table records around 190,000 distinct CDR3 sequences, about 7% of them present only once. The sequences come from PBMCs, collected before TCRalphabeta/CD19-depleted stem cell transplant. The receptor set was obtained from a boy younger than 10 with acute lymphoblastic leukemia, due to receive a stem cell transplant. Each CDR3 is given with its conserved first and last residue. The D gene is left open where the match is weak. Clone size is not always given. Where it is, it says once, few, many or a class for expanded clones.

J: TRBJ1-5
D: .
size: many
V: TRBV28
DNA: TGTGCCAGCAGTTTCGGTCTGGGCGGTAGCAATCAGCCCCAGCATTTT
CDR3: CASSFGLGGSNQPQHF

J: TRBJ2-1
D: TRBD2
size: many
V: TRBV29-1
DNA: TGCAGCGTTGGCTGGGGACTAGACTACAATGAGCAGTTCTTC
CDR3: CSVGWGLDYNEQFF

J: TRBJ2-3
D: .
size: many
V: TRBV12-3/TRBV12-4
DNA: TGTGCCAGCAGTTCGACACGTCGGACAGATACGCAGTATTTT
CDR3: CASSSTRRTDTQYF

J: TRBJ2-1
D: .
size: many
V: TRBV28
DNA: TGTGCCAGCAGTTTTGGTCCTGAGCAGTTCTTC
CDR3: CASSFGPEQFF

J: TRBJ2-6
D: TRBD1
size: many
V: TRBV7-2
DNA: TGTGCCAGCAGCTTAGCGATCCGAGACAGGGGGCCTGGGGCCAACGTCCTGACTTTC
CDR3: CASSLAIRDRGPGANVLTF

J: TRBJ1-2
D: .
size: many
V: TRBV28
DNA: TGTGCCAGCACCCAAATGGCTAGGGAGGGTATGACCTTC
CDR3: CASTQMAREGMTF

J: TRBJ2-2
D: .
size: .
V: TRBV11-1
DNA: TGTGCCAGCAGCCCACCCGAGGCAGGGAGACCGAACACCGGGGAGCTGTTTTTT
CDR3: CASSPPEAGRPNTGELFF

J: TRBJ2-1
D: .
size: many
V: TRBV28
DNA: TGTGCCAGCAGTTTCGGGGAGAATGAGCAGTTCTTC
CDR3: CASSFGENEQFF

J: TRBJ2-3
D: .
size: .
V: TRBV28
DNA: TGTGCCAGCAGACCCTCAGGCTCTAGCACAGATACGCAGTATTTT
CDR3: CASRPSGSSTDTQYF

J: TRBJ2-7
D: .
size: many
V: TRBV12-3/TRBV12-4
DNA: TGTGCCAGCAGTTTATGGGGGGACCCCTCATACGAGCAGTACTTC
CDR3: CASSLWGDPSYEQYF

J: TRBJ2-1
D: TRBD1
size: many
V: TRBV7-6
DNA: TGTGCCAGCAGCTTAGGCCCCGTCAGGGGGCATGAGCAGTTCTTC
CDR3: CASSLGPVRGHEQFF

J: TRBJ1-5
D: .
size: few
V: TRBV3-1
DNA: TGTGCCAGCAGCCCTGCTGGGGATCAGCCCCAGCATTTT
CDR3: CASSPAGDQPQHF

J: TRBJ2-7
D: .
size: many
V: TRBV12-3/TRBV12-4
DNA: TGTGCCAGCAGCAACAGGGCCCACGAGCAGTACTTC
CDR3: CASSNRAHEQYF

J: TRBJ1-2
D: .
size: many
V: TRBV7-9
DNA: TGTGCCAGCAGCTTAGATAGGGAGAGGCATGGCTACACCTTC
CDR3: CASSLDRERHGYTF

J: TRBJ1-2
D: TRBD1
size: .
V: TRBV4-2
DNA: TGTGCCAGCAGCCAAGATTCTACAGGGGCTTGGAGTGGCTACACCTTC
CDR3: CASSQDSTGAWSGYTF

J: TRBJ2-5
D: .
size: few
V: TRBV12-3/TRBV12-4
DNA: TGTGCCAGCAGCGAATCCCCAAGTCCTCCCCAGTACTTC
CDR3: CASSESPSPPQYF

J: TRBJ1-5
D: .
size: few
V: TRBV12-3/TRBV12-4
DNA: TGTGCCAGCAGTTCACTAGTGGAACAGCCCCAGCATTTT
CDR3: CASSSLVEQPQHF

J: TRBJ2-7
D: .
size: .
V: TRBV6-1
DNA: TGTGCCAGGGGGGGCGGACAGCTCCCGTCCTACGAGCAGTACTTC
CDR3: CARGGGQLPSYEQYF

J: TRBJ1-1
D: .
size: .
V: TRBV2
DNA: TGTGCCAGCAGTATGGCAGCAATAAACACTGAAGCTTTCTTT
CDR3: CASSMAAINTEAFF

J: TRBJ1-1
D: .
size: .
V: TRBV6-2/TRBV6-3
DNA: TGTGCCAGCAGTTCGAGACAGTCTTGGCCTTTCTTT
CDR3: CASSSRQSWPFF

J: TRBJ2-3
D: TRBD2
size: .
V: TRBV13
DNA: TGTGCCAGCAGCTTTCCTAGCGGGGGAGATTTCCGATACAGATCCACAGATACGCAGTATTTT
CDR3: CASSFPSGGDFRYRSTDTQYF

J: TRBJ2-1
D: .
size: many
V: TRBV7-9
DNA: TGTGCCAGCAGCTTAAGAGGGGGGGTCCACGTCTTCAATGAGCAGTTCTTC
CDR3: CASSLRGGVHVFNEQFF

J: TRBJ2-7
D: TRBD1
size: .
V: TRBV5-1
DNA: TGCGCCAGCAACGGGGGACAGGCCGGGGCCTACGAGCAGTACTTC
CDR3: CASNGGQAGAYEQYF

J: TRBJ2-1
D: .
size: many
V: TRBV28
DNA: TGTGCCAGCAGTTTTCGGGGTATTAAGCAGTTCTTC
CDR3: CASSFRGIKQFF

J: TRBJ1-1
D: .
size: few
V: TRBV20-1
DNA: TGCAGTGCTCCCTTGGAGTCCCCTGAAGCTTTCTTT
CDR3: CSAPLESPEAFF

J: TRBJ1-1
D: TRBD1
size: few
V: TRBV28
DNA: TGTGCCAGCAGTTTAGTCAGGGGGAAGAACACTGAAGCTTTCTTT
CDR3: CASSLVRGKNTEAFF

J: TRBJ1-6
D: TRBD1
size: many
V: TRBV18
DNA: TGTGCCAGCTCACCAGGGACAGAGAATTCACCCCTCCACTTT
CDR3: CASSPGTENSPLHF

J: TRBJ2-1
D: .
size: many
V: TRBV7-7
DNA: TGTGCTAGCAGCTTAGCCTGGGGTAATGAGCAGTTCTTC
CDR3: CASSLAWGNEQFF

J: TRBJ2-3
D: TRBD2
size: .
V: TRBV5-8
DNA: TGTGCCATGGGCCCCGGGCTTAGCGGGAGTTACACGCAGTATTTT
CDR3: CAMGPGLSGSYTQYF

J: TRBJ2-1
D: .
size: many
V: TRBV7-2
DNA: TGTGCCAGCAGCTTAGCGGGGACATCGAATGAGCAGTTCTTC
CDR3: CASSLAGTSNEQFF

J: TRBJ2-5
D: TRBD2
size: many
V: TRBV5-6
DNA: TGTGCCAGCAGCTCCCAAGTGCGGGGGGCAAAAGAGACCCAGTACTTC
CDR3: CASSSQVRGAKETQYF

J: TRBJ2-1
D: .
size: few
V: TRBV7-9
DNA: TGTGCCAGCAGCGGCGGGCCTTTGAGCTCCTACAATGAGCAGTTCTTC
CDR3: CASSGGPLSSYNEQFF

J: TRBJ2-1
D: .
size: .
V: TRBV19
DNA: TGTGCCAGTAGTATCCGGCTAGCGCGATTCAATGAGCAGTTCTTC
CDR3: CASSIRLARFNEQFF

J: TRBJ2-5
D: .
size: .
V: TRBV18
DNA: TGTTCCAGCTCGCCTGAAGAAGAGACCCAGTACTTC
CDR3: CSSSPEEETQYF